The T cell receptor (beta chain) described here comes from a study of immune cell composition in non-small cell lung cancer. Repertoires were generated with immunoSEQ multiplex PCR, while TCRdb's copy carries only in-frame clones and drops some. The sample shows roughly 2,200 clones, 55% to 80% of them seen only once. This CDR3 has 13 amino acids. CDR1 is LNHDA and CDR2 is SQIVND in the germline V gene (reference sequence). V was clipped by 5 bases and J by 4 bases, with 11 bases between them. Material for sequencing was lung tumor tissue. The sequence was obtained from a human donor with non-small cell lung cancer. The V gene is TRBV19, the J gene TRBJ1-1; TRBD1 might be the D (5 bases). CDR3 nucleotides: TGTGCCAGTAGTCCCGGAGGGGCCACTGAAGCTTTCTTT. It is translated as CASSPGGATEAFF.